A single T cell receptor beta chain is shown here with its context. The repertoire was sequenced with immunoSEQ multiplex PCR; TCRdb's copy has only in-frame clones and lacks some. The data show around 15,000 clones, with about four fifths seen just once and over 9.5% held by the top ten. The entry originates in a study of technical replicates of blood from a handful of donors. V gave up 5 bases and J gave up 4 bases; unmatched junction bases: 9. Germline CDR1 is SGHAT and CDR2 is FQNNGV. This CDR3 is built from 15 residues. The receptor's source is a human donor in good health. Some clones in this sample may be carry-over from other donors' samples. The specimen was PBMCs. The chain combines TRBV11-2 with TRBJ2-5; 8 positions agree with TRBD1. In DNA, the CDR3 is TGTGCCAGCAGCCCCAAGAACAGGGGGAGAGAGACCCAGTACTTC. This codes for CASSPKNRGRETQYF.